Each of the 4 T cell receptor beta chains below was sequenced from the same sample in a study of CD8+CD57+ T cells in acquired aplastic anemia. CD8+CD57+ cell expansion, shown by flow cytometry, had occurred in the patients selected for sequencing. TCR beta VDJ and CDR3 profiles were obtained from a genomic DNA template. Each CDR3 protein gets one entry after TCRdb re-called the reads with MiXCR. Of around 430,000 distinct CDR3 sequences detected, approximately 32% appear once; the ten largest clones hold roughly 0.8%. The sequencing input was sorted CD4+, CD8+, or CD8+CD57+ T cells (not recorded which) from PBMCs. The receptor set was obtained from a human donor with aplastic anemia.

As to this clonotype: One end of the junction fails to match germline, which may point to a read error. The genes are TRBV10-3 and TRBJ1-2; 8 bases fit TRBD1. The germline gives CDR1 ENHRY, CDR2 SYGVKD. This CDR3 has 13 residues. The CDR3, as DNA: TGTGCCATCAGTGAGTCGCTGACAGGGGAAGACGCCTTC. It encodes CAISESLTGEDAF.

The chain combines TRBV6-6 with TRBJ2-1; unclear D gene. The germline CDR1 and CDR2 sequences are MNHNY and SVGAGI (reference sequence). V shed 6 bases and J shed 6 bases, with 12 bases lying between them. This CDR3 contains 13 residues. Here the CDR3 reads CASRFPHFNEQFF. CDR3 sequence (DNA): TGTGCCAGCAGATTCCCACACTTCAATGAGCAGTTCTTC.

A word on this clonotype: Germline and junction disagree at one end, which may indicate a read error. V is TRBV10-3 and J is TRBJ2-2; D remains unclear. Germline-derived CDR1 and CDR2 are ENHRY and SYGVKD. This CDR3 comprises 13 residues. In DNA, the CDR3 is TGTGCCAGCAGTAAGGAGAGGTACGGGGAGCTGTTTTTT. It specifies CASSKERYGELFF.

The rearrangement joins TRBV15 to TRBJ1-2, with D unclear. Trimming cost V 1 base and J 0 bases, with 6 bases left between them. The CDR3 is 14 amino acids. CDR1 is LNHNV, CDR2 YYDKDF, per germline (reference sequence). The CDR3 DNA reads TGTGCCACCAGCAGAGCCAGAACTAACTATGGCTACACCTTC. Translated, it gives CATSRARTNYGYTF.